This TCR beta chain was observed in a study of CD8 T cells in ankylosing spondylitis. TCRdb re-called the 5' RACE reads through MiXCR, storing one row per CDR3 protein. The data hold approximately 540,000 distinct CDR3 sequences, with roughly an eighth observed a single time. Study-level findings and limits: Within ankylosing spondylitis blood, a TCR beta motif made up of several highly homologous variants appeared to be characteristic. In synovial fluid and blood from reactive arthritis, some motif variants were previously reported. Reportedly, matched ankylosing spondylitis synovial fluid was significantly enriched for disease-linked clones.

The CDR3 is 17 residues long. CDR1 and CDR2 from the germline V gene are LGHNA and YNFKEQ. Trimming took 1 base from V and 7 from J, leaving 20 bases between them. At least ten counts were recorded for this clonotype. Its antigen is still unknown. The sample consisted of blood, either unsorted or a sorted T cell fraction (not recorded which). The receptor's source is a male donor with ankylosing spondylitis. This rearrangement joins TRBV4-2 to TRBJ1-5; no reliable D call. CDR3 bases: TGTGCCAGCAGCCAAGTAGTGTCCGTTAGGTCAGAGCAGCCCCAGCATTTT. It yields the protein CASSQVVSVRSEQPQHF.